Shown below are 19 T cell receptor beta chains from a single sample sequenced in a study of cytomegalovirus exposure and HLA in healthy donors. In the PCR, 60 Vbeta and 13 Jbeta primers were used. Produced via immunoSEQ multiplex PCR; TCRdb's table is partial and in-frame only. The sample has roughly 84,000 clones, and its top ten clones hold less than 0.65%. The sample comprised PBMCs. These receptors all stem from a man aged 45-60 years in good health and CMV-seronegative.

The chain combines TRBV7-9 with TRBJ2-7, with 11 bases lining up with TRBD1. Germline V gene lookup returns CDR1 SEHNR and CDR2 FQNEAQ (reference sequence). The V segment lost 5 bases and the J segment 9 bases; nucleotides outside the gene matches: 9. The CDR3 length is 14 residues. Here the CDR3 reads CASSVPGQGGRQYF. The CDR3 nucleotides are TGTGCCAGCAGCGTGCCGGGACAGGGGGGGAGGCAGTACTTC.

The chain uses TRBV18 and TRBJ2-7; 8 bases fit TRBD1. The CDR3 contains 15 residues. The V segment lost 5 bases and the J segment 2 bases; nucleotides outside the gene matches: 8. The germline V gene encodes CDR1 KGHSH and CDR2 LQKENI. CDR3 sequence: CASSSGQGIAYEQYF. The DNA of the CDR3 is TGTGCCAGCTCATCCGGACAGGGTATAGCCTACGAGCAGTACTTC. Full variable domain (outside the CDR3, taken from reference TRBV18 and TRBJ2-7): NAGVMQNPRHLVRRRGQEARLRCSPMKGHSHVYWYRQLPEEGLKFMVYLQKENIIDESGMPKERFSAEFPKEGPSILRIQQVVRGDSAAYFCASSSGQGIAYEQYFGPGTRLTVT.

V is TRBV7-8 and J is TRBJ2-2; perhaps TRBD1 as D (7 bases). Germline V lookup: CDR1 SGHVS, CDR2 FQNEAQ. This CDR3 contains 16 residues. Trimming pared 5 bases from V and 4 bases from J, leaving 17 bases between. The CDR3 DNA sequence: TGTGCCAGCAGCCCTCAGGGGGGCGTGGGCACCGGGGAGCTGTTTTTT. As protein: CASSPQGGVGTGELFF. The entire variable domain, with the rest obtained from reference TRBV7-8 and TRBJ2-2, is as follows: GAGVSQSPRYKVAKRGQDVALRCDPISGHVSLFWYQQALGQGPEFLTYFQNEAQLDKSGLPSDRFFAERPEGSVSTLKIQRTQQEDSAVYLCASSPQGGVGTGELFFGEGSRLTVL.

V gene TRBV15 combines with J gene TRBJ1-6; TRBD1 is a possible D gene (6 bases). Trimming took off 9 bases at V and 4 bases at J, with 19 bases between the two ends. Germline loops: CDR1 LNHNV, CDR2 YYDKDF (reference sequence). The CDR3 spans 16 residues. CDR3 sequence reads: CATKVSPGHYNSPLHF. The CDR3 DNA is TGTGCCACTAAAGTAAGCCCGGGACATTATAATTCACCCCTCCACTTT. The full variable domain, rest sourced from reference TRBV15 and TRBJ1-6, is DAMVIQNPRYQVTQFGKPVTLSCSQTLNHNVMYWYQQKSSQAPKLLFHYYDKDFNNEADTPDNFQSRRPNTSFCFLDIRSPGLGDTAMYLCATKVSPGHYNSPLHFGNGTRLTVT.

The V call is TRBV7-8, the J call TRBJ1-6; the D is unclear. Per the germline V gene, CDR1 is SGHVS and CDR2 is FQNEAQ. V was clipped by 5 bases and J by 7 bases, with 18 bases between them. The CDR3 sequence is 16 residues long. The CDR3 DNA reads as TGTGCCAGCAGCCCTATGGTAGCCCTCTCAAATTCACCCCTCCACTTT. Translated: CASSPMVALSNSPLHF.

The CDR3 nucleotides read TGTGCCAGTAGGGTTGGCCCGGGCTACACCTTC. Translated, it gives CASRVGPGYTF. The genes are TRBV19 and TRBJ1-2, with D hard to call. From germline, CDR1 is LNHDA and CDR2 SQIVND (reference sequence). The V end was cut by 6 bases, the J end by 8 bases, with 10 bases between. The CDR3 is 11 residues long.

The genes are TRBV5-1 and TRBJ2-5, with 10 bases that match TRBD2. Looked up from germline, CDR1 is SGHRS and CDR2 is YFSETQ. The CDR3 totals 16 residues. The junction had 12 bases not matched to a gene; V was cut back by 5 bases and J by 5 bases. CDR3 residues: CASSFTSGVLRETQYF. CDR3 DNA: TGCGCCAGCAGTTTTACTAGCGGGGTGCTCCGGGAGACCCAGTACTTC.

The chain couples TRBV18 to TRBJ2-1; TRBD1 might be the D (6 bases). Germline V gives CDR1 KGHSH, CDR2 LQKENI. The V and J ends lost 0 bases and 6 bases respectively, with 21 bases between them. The CDR3 has 18 amino acids. The CDR3 nucleotides are TGTGCCAGCTCACCACCGGGCAGGGGCCCCTTCCGGGCCAATGAGCAGTTCTTC. Its protein is CASSPPGRGPFRANEQFF. The full variable domain, rest sourced from reference TRBV18 and TRBJ2-1, is NAGVMQNPRHLVRRRGQEARLRCSPMKGHSHVYWYRQLPEEGLKFMVYLQKENIIDESGMPKERFSAEFPKEGPSILRIQQVVRGDSAAYFCASSPPGRGPFRANEQFFGPGTRLTVL.

With respect to this clone: The junction departs from germline at one end; a sequencing error may be responsible. The chain has TRBV6-5 and TRBJ1-1, with a weak D call TRBD1 (5 bases). The V gene's germline CDR1 is MNHEY and CDR2 SVGAGI. The CDR3 runs to 13 residues. The CDR3 loop reads CASTPGGDTEDFF. Written as DNA, the CDR3 is TGTGCCAGCACCCCCGGGGGAGACACTGAAGATTTCTTT.

The CDR3 spells CASSYDPGQAYTDTQYF. The CDR3 DNA sequence: TGCGCCAGCAGCTACGACCCGGGACAGGCGTACACAGATACGCAGTATTTT. The rearrangement links TRBV4-3 to TRBJ2-3; 8 nucleotides match TRBD1. J was trimmed by 2 bases and V by 5 bases; bases with no gene match: 12. The CDR3 length is 17 residues. CDR1 LGHNA and CDR2 YSLEER come from the germline V gene.

The chain has TRBV9 and TRBJ2-7; 9 bases match TRBD2. The CDR3 consists of 13 residues. Germline CDR1 is SGDLS and CDR2 is YYNGEE. The J segment lost 12 bases and the V segment lost 0 bases, leaving 7 bases of the junction unmatched. The DNA of the CDR3 is TGTGCCAGCAGCGTAGAGTCTAGCGGGGTCACGTACTTC. Translation gives CASSVESSGVTYF. Combining the CDR3 with reference TRBV9 and TRBJ2-7 gives the whole variable domain DSGVTQTPKHLITATGQRVTLRCSPRSGDLSVYWYQQSLDQGLQFLIQYYNGEERAKGNILERFSAQQFPDLHSELNLSSLELGDSALYFCASSVESSGVTYFGPGTRLTVT.

V and J are TRBV7-9 and TRBJ2-7, with 7 bases aligning to TRBD1. Germline lookup yields CDR1 SEHNR and CDR2 FQNEAQ (reference sequence). Trimming took 3 bases from V and 0 from J; bases not matched to a gene: 5. The length of the CDR3 is 15 residues. CDR3 DNA: TGTGCCAGCAGCTTTGGGACAGCCTTCTCCTACGAGCAGTACTTC. As protein: CASSFGTAFSYEQYF.

The chain combines TRBV10-3 with TRBJ1-6; 9 bases agree with TRBD1. Unmatched junction bases numbered 7, after V lost 0 bases and J lost 10 bases. The CDR3 length is 16 residues. The V gene's germline CDR1 is ENHRY and CDR2 SYGVKD. The DNA for the CDR3 is TGTGCCATCAGTGAGTCTCGGGACAGGGCGGGCTCACCCCTCCACTTT. This codes for CAISESRDRAGSPLHF.

The CDR3 DNA is TGTGCCAGCAGCAAACAGGGGGCATCTAATTCCTACGAGCAGTACTTC. Protein sequence: CASSKQGASNSYEQYF. This sequence joins TRBV28 and TRBJ2-7; 9 positions match TRBD1. CDR1 is MDHEN, CDR2 SYDVKM, per germline. The CDR3 totals 16 residues. V shed 6 bases, J shed 1 base, and the junction held 10 bases outside the gene matches. The full variable domain, rest sourced from reference TRBV28 and TRBJ2-7, is DVKVTQSSRYLVKRTGEKVFLECVQDMDHENMFWYRQDPGLGLRLIYFSYDVKMKEKGDIPEGYSVSREKKERFSLILESASTNQTSMYLCASSKQGASNSYEQYFGPGTRLTVT.

V is TRBV6-1 and J is TRBJ2-1, with no clear D. The germline V gene has CDR1 MNHNS and CDR2 SASEGT. V was trimmed by 6 bases and J by 5 bases, leaving 5 bases between them. This CDR3 is 11 amino acids long. The CDR3 loop reads CASSSDNEQFF. CDR3 coding DNA: TGTGCCAGCAGCAGCGACAATGAGCAGTTCTTC.

By frequency, this clone registers medium-sized. The CDR3 spells CASRDREYEQYF. The CDR3 DNA sequence: TGTGCCAGCCGGGACAGGGAATACGAGCAGTACTTC. V is TRBV19 and J is TRBJ2-7, with TRBD1 matching 9 bases. In germline, CDR1 is LNHDA, CDR2 SQIVND (reference sequence). There are 12 residues in the CDR3. The junction had 4 bases not matched to a gene; V was cut back by 9 bases and J by 4 bases.

V usage is TRBV6-5 and J usage is TRBJ2-4; D may be TRBD2 (7 bases). The CDR3 has 13 residues. V was clipped by 8 bases and J by 9 bases, with 17 bases between them. The germline CDR1 and CDR2 sequences are MNHEY and SVGAGI. Here the CDR3 DNA reads TGTGCCAGCGCCGGGGGGAGGGGGGCCATTCAGTACTTC. Its translation is CASAGGRGAIQYF.

The rearrangement joins TRBV4-3 to TRBJ1-6, with 8 bases aligning to TRBD1. CDR1 is LGHNA, CDR2 YSLEER, per germline. This CDR3 is 14 amino acids long. V gave up 3 bases and J gave up 9 bases; unmatched junction bases: 4. CDR3 nucleotide sequence: TGCGCCAGCAGCCAGGAGACAGGGGTTTCACCCCTCCACTTT. Translation gives CASSQETGVSPLHF.

The chain has TRBV29-1 and TRBJ2-1; possibly TRBD1 for D (5 bases). The CDR3 runs 17 residues. Trimming shortened V by 6 bases and J by 0 bases, and 21 bases separated the two germline ends. CDR1 and CDR2 (germline): SQVTM, ANQGSEA. CDR3 in amino acids: CSVQGYLNLSSYNEQFF. As DNA, the CDR3 is TGCAGCGTCCAGGGCTACCTCAATTTAAGCTCCTACAATGAGCAGTTCTTC.